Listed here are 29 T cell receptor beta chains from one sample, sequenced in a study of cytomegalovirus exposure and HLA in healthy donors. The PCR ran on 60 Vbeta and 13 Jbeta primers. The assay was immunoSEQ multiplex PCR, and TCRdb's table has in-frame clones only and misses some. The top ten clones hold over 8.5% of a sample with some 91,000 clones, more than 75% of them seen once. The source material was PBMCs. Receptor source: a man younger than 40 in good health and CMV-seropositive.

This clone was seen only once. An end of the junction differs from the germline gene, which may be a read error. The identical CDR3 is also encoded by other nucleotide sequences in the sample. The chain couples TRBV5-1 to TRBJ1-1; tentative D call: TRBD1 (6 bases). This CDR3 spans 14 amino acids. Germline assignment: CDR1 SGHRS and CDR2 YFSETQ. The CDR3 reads CASSLAGDSTEAFF. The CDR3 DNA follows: TGCGCCAGCAGCTTGGCAGGGGATTCCACTGAAGCCTTCTTT.

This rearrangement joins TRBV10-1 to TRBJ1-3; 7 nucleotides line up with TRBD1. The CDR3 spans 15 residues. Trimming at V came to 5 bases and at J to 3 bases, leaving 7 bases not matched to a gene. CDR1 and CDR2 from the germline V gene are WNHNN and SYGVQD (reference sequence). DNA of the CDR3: TGCGCCAGCAGTCCGGGACAGCAACTTGGAAACACCATATATTTT. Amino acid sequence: CASSPGQQLGNTIYF.

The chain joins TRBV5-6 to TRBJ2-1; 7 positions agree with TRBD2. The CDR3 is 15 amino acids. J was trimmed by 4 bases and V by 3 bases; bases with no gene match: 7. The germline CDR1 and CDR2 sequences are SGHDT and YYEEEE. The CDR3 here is CASSWGGEAYNEQFF. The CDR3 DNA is TGTGCCAGCAGCTGGGGGGGGGAGGCTTACAATGAGCAGTTCTTC.

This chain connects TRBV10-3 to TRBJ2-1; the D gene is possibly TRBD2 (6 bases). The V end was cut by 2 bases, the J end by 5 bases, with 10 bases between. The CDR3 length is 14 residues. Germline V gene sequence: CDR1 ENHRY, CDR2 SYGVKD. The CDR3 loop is CAISEGLPNNEQFF. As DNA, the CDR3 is TGTGCCATCAGTGAGGGACTACCGAACAATGAGCAGTTCTTC.

The CDR3 region has the DNA TGTGCCAGCAGCCGCACGAGAGTTTACGAGCAGTACTTC. Its protein is CASSRTRVYEQYF. J is TRBJ2-7 and V is TRBV7-2, with unresolved D. The CDR3 sequence is 13 residues long. The germline CDR1 and CDR2 sequences are SGHTA and FQGNSA. Trimming shortened V by 5 bases and J by 4 bases, and 12 bases separated the two germline ends.

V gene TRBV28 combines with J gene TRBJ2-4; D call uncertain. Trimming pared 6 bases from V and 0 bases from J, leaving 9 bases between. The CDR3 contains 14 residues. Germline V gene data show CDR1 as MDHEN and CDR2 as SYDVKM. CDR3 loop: CASSPLLAKNIQYF. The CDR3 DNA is TGTGCCAGCAGCCCTTTATTAGCCAAAAACATTCAGTACTTC.

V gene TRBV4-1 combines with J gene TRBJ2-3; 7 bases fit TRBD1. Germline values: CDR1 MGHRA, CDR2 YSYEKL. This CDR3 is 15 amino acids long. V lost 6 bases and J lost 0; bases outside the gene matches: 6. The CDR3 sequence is CASRSRDRSTDTQYF. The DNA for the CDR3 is TGCGCCAGCAGATCGAGGGACAGAAGCACAGATACGCAGTATTTT.

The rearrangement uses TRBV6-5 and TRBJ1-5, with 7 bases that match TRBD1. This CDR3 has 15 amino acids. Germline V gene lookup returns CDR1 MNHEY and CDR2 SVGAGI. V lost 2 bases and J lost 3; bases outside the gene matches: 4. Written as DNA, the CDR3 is TGTGCCAGCAGTTACACCAGGGGGAACAATCAGCCCCAGCATTTT. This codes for CASSYTRGNNQPQHF.

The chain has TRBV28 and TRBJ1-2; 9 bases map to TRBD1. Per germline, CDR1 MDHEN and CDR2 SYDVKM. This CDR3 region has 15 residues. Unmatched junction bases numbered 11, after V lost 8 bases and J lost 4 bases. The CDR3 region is CASGSYETGGYGYTF. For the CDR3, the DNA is TGTGCCAGCGGTTCCTACGAGACAGGGGGCTATGGCTACACCTTC.

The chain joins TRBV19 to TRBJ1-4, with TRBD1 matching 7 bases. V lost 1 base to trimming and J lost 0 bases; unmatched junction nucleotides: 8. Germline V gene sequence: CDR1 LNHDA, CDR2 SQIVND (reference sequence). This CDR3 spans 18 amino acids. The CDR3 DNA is TGTGCCAGTAGTATAGTCGCGGGACAGACTGCAACTAATGAAAAACTGTTTTTT. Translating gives CASSIVAGQTATNEKLFF.

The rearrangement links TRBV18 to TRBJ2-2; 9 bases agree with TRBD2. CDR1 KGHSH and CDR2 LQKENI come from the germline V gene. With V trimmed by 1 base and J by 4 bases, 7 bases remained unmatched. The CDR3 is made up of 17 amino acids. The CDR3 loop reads CASSPQEGLAITGELFF. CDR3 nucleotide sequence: TGTGCCAGCTCACCACAGGAAGGACTAGCGATCACCGGGGAGCTGTTTTTT.

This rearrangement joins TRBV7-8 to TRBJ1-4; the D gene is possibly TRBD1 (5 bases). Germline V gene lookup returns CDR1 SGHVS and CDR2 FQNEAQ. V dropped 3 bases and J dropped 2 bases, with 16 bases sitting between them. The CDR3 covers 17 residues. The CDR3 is CASSFPARVPTNEKLFF. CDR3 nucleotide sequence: TGTGCCAGCAGCTTTCCTGCCAGGGTCCCGACTAATGAAAAACTGTTTTTT.

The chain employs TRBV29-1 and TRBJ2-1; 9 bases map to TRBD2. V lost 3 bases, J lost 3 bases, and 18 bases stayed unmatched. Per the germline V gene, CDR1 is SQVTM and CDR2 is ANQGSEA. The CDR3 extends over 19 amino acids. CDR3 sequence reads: CSVEDDAVVAGGSYNEQFF. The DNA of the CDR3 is TGCAGCGTTGAGGACGACGCGGTAGTGGCGGGAGGGAGCTACAATGAGCAGTTCTTC.

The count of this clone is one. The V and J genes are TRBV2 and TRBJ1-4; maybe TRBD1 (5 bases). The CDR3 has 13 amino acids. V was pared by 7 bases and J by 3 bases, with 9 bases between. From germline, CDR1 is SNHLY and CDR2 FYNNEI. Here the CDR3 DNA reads TGTGCCAGCAAGACAGAAGCTAATGAAAAACTGTTTTTT. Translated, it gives CASKTEANEKLFF.

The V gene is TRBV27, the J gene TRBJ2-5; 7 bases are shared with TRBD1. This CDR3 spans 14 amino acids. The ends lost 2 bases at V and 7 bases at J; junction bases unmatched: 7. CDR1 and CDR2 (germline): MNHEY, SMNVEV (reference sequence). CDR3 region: CASSLTGDRATQYF. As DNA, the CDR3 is TGTGCCAGCAGTTTAACCGGGGACAGAGCGACCCAGTACTTC.

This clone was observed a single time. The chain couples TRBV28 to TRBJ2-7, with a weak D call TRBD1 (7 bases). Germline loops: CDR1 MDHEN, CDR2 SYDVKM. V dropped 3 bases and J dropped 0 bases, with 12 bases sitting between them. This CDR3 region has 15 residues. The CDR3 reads CASSFRGAVSYEQYF. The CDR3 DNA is TGTGCCAGCAGTTTCAGGGGGGCGGTCTCCTACGAGCAGTACTTC.

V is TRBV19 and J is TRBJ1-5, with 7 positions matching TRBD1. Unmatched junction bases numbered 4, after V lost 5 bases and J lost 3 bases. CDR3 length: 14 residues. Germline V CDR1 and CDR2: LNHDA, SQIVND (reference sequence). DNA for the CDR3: TGTGCCAGTAGTTTGGGACAGCTCAATCAGCCCCAGCATTTT. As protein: CASSLGQLNQPQHF.

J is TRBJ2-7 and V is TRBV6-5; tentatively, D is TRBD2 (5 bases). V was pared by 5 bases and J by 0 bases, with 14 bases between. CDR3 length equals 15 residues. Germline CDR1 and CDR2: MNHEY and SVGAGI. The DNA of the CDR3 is TGTGCCAGCAGTAGCCCCGGGGTCGGCTCCTACGAGCAGTACTTC. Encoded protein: CASSSPGVGSYEQYF.

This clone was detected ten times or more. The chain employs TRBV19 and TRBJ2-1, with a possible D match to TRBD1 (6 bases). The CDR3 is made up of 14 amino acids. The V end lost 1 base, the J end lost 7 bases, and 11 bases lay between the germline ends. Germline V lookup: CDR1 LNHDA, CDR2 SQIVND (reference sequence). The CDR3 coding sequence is TGTGCCAGTAGTATAGGGATACAGGGAAATGAGCAGTTCTTC. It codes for CASSIGIQGNEQFF.

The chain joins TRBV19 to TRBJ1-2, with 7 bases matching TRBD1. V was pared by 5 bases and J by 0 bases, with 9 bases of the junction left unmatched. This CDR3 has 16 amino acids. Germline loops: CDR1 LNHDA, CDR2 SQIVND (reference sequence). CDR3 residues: CASSPPGTDSNYGYTF. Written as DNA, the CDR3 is TGTGCCAGTAGTCCCCCCGGGACAGATTCTAACTATGGCTACACCTTC.

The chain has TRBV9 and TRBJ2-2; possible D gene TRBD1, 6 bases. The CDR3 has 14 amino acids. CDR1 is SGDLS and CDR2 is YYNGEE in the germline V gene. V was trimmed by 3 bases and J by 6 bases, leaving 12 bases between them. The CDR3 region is CASSGSQGPGELFF. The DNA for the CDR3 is TGTGCCAGCAGCGGATCACAGGGTCCCGGGGAGCTGTTTTTT. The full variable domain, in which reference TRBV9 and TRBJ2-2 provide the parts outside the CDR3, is DSGVTQTPKHLITATGQRVTLRCSPRSGDLSVYWYQQSLDQGLQFLIQYYNGEERAKGNILERFSAQQFPDLHSELNLSSLELGDSALYFCASSGSQGPGELFFGEGSRLTVL.

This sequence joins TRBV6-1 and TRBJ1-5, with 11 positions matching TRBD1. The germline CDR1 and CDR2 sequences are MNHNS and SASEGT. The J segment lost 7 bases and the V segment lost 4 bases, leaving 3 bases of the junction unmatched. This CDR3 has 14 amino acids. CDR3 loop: CASSGTGGGQPQHF. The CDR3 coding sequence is TGTGCCAGCAGTGGGACAGGGGGCGGGCAGCCCCAGCATTTT.

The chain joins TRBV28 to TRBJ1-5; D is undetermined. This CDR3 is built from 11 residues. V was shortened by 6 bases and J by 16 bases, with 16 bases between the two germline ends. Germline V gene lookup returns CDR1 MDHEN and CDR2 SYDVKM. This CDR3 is CASSYESFPHF. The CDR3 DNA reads TGTGCCAGCAGCTACGAGAGTTTCCCACATTTT.

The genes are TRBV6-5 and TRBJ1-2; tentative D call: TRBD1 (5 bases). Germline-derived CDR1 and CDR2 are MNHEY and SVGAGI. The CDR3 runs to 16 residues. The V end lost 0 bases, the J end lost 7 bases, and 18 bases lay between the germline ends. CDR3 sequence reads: CASSYSIGAEGLGYTF. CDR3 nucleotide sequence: TGTGCCAGCAGTTACTCGATAGGAGCGGAGGGGCTTGGCTACACCTTC.

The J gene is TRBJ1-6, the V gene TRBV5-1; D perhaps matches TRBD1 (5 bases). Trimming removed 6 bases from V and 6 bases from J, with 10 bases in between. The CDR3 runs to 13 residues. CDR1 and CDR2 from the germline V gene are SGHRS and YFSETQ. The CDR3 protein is CASTLGGNSPLHF. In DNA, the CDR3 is TGCGCCAGCACCCTGGGGGGTAATTCACCCCTCCACTTT.

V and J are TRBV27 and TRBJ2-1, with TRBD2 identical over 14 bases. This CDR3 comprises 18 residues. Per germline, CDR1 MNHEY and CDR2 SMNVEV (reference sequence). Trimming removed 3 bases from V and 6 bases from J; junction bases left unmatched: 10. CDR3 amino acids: CASSLTSGRALPGNEQFF. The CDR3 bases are TGTGCCAGCAGTTTGACTAGCGGGAGGGCCCTCCCTGGCAATGAGCAGTTCTTC.

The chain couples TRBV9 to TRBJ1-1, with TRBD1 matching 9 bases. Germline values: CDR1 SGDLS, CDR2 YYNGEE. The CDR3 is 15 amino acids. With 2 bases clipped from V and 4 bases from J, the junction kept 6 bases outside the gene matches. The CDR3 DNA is TGTGCCAGCAGCGTCACGGGACAGGGAGGCACTGAAGCTTTCTTT. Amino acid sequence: CASSVTGQGGTEAFF.

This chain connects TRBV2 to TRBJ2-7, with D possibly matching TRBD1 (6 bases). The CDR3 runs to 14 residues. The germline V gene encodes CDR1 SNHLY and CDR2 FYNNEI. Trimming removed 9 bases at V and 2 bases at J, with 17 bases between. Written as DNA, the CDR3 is TGTGCCAGGTCCAAGAGCAGGGGTCCCTACGAGCAGTACTTC. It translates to CARSKSRGPYEQYF.

The DNA of the CDR3 is TGTGCCAGCAGCTTGACCGGGACAGGCTCTGGAAACACCATATATTTT. It is translated as CASSLTGTGSGNTIYF. The chain uses TRBV5-5 and TRBJ1-3, with 8 positions matching TRBD1. Per the germline V gene, CDR1 is SGHKS and CDR2 is YYEKEE (reference sequence). Unmatched junction bases numbered 3, after V lost 1 base and J lost 0 bases. The CDR3 is made up of 16 amino acids.